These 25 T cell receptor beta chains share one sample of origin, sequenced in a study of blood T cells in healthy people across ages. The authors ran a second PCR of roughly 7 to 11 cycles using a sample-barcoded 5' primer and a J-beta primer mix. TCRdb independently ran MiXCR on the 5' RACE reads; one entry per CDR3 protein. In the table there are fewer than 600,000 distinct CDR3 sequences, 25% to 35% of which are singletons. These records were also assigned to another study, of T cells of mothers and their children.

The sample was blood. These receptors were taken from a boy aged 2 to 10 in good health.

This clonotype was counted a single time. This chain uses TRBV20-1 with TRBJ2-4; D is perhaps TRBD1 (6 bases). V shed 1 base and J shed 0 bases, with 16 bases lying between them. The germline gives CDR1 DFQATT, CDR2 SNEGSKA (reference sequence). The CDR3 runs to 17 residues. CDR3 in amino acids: CSARGSLDRLAKNIQYF. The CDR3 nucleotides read TGCAGTGCTAGAGGTTCCCTAGACAGGCTAGCCAAAAACATTCAGTACTTC.

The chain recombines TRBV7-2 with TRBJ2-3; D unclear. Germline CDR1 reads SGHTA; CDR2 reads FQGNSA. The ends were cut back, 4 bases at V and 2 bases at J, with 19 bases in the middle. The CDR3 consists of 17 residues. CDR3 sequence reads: CASSSLRVLTSTDTQYF. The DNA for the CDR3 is TGTGCCAGCAGCTCACTACGTGTGCTTACCTCCACAGATACGCAGTATTTT. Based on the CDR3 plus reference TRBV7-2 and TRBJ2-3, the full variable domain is GAGVSQSPSNKVTEKGKDVELRCDPISGHTALYWYRQSLGQGLEFLIYFQGNSAPDKSGLPSDRFSAERTGGSVSTLTIQRTQQEDSAVYLCASSSLRVLTSTDTQYFGPGTRLTVL.

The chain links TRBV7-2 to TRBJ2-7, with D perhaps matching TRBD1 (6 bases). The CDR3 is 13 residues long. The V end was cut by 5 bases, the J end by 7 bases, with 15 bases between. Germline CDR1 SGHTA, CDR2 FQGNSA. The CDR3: CASSPRTAKEQYF. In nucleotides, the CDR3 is TGTGCCAGCAGCCCCAGGACAGCTAAAGAGCAGTACTTC. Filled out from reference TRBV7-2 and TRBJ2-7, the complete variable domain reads GAGVSQSPSNKVTEKGKDVELRCDPISGHTALYWYRQSLGQGLEFLIYFQGNSAPDKSGLPSDRFSAERTGGSVSTLTIQRTQQEDSAVYLCASSPRTAKEQYFGPGTRLTVT.

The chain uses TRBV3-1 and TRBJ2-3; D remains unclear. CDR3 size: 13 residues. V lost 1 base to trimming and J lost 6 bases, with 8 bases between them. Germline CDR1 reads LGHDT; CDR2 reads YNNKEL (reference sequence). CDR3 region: CASSQVRRDTQYF. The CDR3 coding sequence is TGTGCCAGCAGCCAAGTTAGAAGGGATACGCAGTATTTT.

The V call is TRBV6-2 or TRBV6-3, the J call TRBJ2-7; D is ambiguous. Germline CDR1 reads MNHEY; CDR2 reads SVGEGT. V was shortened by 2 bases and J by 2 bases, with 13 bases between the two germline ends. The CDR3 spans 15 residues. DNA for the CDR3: TGTGCCAGCAGTTACAAATTCGCCGTTACCTACGAGCAGTACTTC. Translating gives CASSYKFAVTYEQYF.

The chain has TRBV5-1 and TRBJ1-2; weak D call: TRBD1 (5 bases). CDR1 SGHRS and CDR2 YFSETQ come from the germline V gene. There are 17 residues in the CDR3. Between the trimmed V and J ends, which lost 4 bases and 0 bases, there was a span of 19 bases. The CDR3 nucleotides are TGCGCCAGCAGCACCCCGGGACCCTCACGAGCTAACTATGGCTACACCTTC. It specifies CASSTPGPSRANYGYTF.

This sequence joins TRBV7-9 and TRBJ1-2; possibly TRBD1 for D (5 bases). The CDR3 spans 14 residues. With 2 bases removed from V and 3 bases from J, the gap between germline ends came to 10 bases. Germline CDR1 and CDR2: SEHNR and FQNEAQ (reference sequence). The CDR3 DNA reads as TGTGCCAGCAGCTTACGGGTGGGGGACTATGGCTACACCTTC. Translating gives CASSLRVGDYGYTF. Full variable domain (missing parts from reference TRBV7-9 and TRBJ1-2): DTGVSQNPRHKITKRGQNVTFRCDPISEHNRLYWYRQTLGQGPEFLTYFQNEAQLEKSRLLSDRFSAERPKGSFSTLEIQRTEQGDSAMYLCASSLRVGDYGYTFGSGTRLTVV.

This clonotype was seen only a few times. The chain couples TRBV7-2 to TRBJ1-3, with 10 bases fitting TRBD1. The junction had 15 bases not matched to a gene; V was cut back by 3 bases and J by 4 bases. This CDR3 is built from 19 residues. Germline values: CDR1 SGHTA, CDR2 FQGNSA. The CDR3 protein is CASSFWGNPGTGEGNTIYF. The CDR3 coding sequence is TGTGCCAGCAGCTTTTGGGGAAATCCCGGGACAGGGGAAGGAAACACCATATATTTT. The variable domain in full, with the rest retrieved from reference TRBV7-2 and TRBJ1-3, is GAGVSQSPSNKVTEKGKDVELRCDPISGHTALYWYRQSLGQGLEFLIYFQGNSAPDKSGLPSDRFSAERTGGSVSTLTIQRTQQEDSAVYLCASSFWGNPGTGEGNTIYFGEGSWLTVV.

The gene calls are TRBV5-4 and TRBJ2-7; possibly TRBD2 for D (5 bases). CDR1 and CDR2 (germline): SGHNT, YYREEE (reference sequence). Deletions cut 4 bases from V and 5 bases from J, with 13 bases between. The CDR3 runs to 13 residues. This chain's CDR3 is CASSPIGRDEQYF. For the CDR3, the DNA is TGTGCCAGCAGCCCAATAGGGCGGGACGAGCAGTACTTC.

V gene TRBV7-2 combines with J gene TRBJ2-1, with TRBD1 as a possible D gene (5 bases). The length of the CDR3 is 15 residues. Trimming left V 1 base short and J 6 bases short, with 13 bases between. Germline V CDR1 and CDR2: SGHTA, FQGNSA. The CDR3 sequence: CASSLVGVRTNEQFF. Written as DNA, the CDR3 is TGTGCCAGCAGCTTAGTAGGGGTCAGGACCAATGAGCAGTTCTTC.

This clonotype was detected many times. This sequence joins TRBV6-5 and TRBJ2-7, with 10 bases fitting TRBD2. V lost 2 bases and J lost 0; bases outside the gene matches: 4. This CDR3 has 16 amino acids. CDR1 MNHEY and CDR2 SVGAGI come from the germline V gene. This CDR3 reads CASSYGPSGSSYEQYF. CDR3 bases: TGTGCCAGCAGTTACGGTCCTAGCGGGAGCTCCTACGAGCAGTACTTC.

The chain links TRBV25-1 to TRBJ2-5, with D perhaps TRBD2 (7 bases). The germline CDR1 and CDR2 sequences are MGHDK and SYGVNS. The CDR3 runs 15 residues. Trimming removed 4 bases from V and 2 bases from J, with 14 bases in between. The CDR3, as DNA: TGTGCCAGCAGTGCCGAGGGGGGGCTTCAAGAGACCCAGTACTTC. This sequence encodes CASSAEGGLQETQYF.

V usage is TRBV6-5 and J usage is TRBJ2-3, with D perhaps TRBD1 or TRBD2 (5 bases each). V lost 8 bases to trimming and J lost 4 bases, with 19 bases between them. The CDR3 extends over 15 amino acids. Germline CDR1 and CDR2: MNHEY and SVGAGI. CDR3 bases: TGTGCCAGCCGCCTAGAGGGGAGAGATCCAGATACGCAGTATTTT. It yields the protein CASRLEGRDPDTQYF.

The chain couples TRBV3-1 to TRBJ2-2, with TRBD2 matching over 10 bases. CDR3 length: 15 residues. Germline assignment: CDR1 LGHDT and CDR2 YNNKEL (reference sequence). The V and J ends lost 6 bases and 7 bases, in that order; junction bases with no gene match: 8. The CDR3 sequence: CASSSLAGDVGELFF. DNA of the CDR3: TGTGCCAGCAGTTCGCTAGCGGGAGATGTCGGGGAGCTGTTTTTT.

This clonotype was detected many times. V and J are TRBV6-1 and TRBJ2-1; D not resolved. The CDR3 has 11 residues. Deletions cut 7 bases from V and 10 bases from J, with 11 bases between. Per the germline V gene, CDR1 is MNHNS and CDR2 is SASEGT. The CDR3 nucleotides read TGTGCCAGCACCTTGTCACGCGAGCAGTTCTTC. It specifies CASTLSREQFF.

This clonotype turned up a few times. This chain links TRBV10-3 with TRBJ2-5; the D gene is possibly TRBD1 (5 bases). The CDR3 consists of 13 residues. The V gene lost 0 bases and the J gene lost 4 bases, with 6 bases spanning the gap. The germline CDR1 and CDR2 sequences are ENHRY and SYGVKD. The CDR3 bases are TGTGCCATCAGTGAGTCCAGGGCAGAGACCCAGTACTTC. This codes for CAISESRAETQYF.

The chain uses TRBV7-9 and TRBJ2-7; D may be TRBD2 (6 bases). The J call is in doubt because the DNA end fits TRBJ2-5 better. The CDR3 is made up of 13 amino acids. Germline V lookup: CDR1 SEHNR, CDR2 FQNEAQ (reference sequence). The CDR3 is CASSRSGDETQYF. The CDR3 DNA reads TGTGCCAGCAGCCGCTCGGGGGATGAGACCCAGTACTTC.

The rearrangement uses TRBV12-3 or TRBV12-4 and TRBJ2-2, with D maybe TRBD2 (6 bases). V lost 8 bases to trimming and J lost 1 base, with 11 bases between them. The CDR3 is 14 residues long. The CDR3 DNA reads TGTGCCAGCGGGAGGCAGCTGAACACCGGGGAGCTGTTTTTT. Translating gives CASGRQLNTGELFF.

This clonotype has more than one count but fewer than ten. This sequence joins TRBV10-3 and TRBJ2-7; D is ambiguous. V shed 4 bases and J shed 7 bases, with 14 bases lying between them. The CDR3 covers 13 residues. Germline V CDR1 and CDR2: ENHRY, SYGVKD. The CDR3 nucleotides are TGTGCCATCAGTGTTAAAGTAAGGGTTGAGCAGTACTTC. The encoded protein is CAISVKVRVEQYF.

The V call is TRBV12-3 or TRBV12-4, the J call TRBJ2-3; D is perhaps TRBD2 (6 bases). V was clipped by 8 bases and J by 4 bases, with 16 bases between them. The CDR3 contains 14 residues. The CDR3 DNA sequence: TGTGCCAGCGCGTTACGACTAGTGGCAGATACGCAGTATTTT. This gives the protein CASALRLVADTQYF.

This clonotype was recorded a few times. The CDR3 DNA reads TGTGCCAGCAGCCGGGAGTACGAGCAGTACTTC. This gives the protein CASSREYEQYF. The rearrangement joins TRBV3-1 to TRBJ2-5; D might be TRBD2 (5 bases). The J call may not be correct, given that the DNA end is closer to TRBJ2-7. The CDR3 runs to 11 residues. CDR1 and CDR2 (germline): LGHDT, YNNKEL (reference sequence).

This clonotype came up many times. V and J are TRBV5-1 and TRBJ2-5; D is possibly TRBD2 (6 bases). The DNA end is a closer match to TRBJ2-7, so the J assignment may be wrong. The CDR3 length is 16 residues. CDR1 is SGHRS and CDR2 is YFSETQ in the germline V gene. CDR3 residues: CASSLEAASATYEQYF. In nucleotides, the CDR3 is TGCGCCAGCAGCTTGGAAGCGGCTAGCGCCACCTACGAGCAGTACTTC.

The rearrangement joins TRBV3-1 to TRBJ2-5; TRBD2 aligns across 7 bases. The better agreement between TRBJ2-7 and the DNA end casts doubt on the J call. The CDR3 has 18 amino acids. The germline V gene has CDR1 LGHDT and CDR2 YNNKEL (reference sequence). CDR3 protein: CASSQVLRLAGSRCEQYF. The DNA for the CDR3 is TGTGCCAGCAGCCAAGTTCTGCGACTAGCAGGGAGTCGCTGCGAGCAGTACTTC.

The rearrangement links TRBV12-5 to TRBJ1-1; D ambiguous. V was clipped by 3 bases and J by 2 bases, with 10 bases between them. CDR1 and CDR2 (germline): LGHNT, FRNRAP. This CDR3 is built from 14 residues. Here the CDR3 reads CASGLIARNTEAFF. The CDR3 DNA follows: TGTGCTAGTGGTTTAATCGCCAGAAACACTGAAGCTTTCTTT.

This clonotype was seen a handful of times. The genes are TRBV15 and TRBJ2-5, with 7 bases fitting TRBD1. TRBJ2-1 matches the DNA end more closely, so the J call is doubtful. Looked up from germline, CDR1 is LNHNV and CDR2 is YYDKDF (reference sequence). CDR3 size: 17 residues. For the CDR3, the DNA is TGTGCCACCAGCAGAGGAGGGGACAGCCGGTCTTACAATGAGCAGTTCTTC. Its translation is CATSRGGDSRSYNEQFF.